This is a list of T cell receptor beta chains from one sample in a study of cytomegalovirus exposure and HLA in healthy donors. TCRdb's table, derived via immunoSEQ multiplex PCR, lists solely in-frame clones and lacks some. This repertoire includes roughly 27,000 clones. Sequenced: PBMCs. The receptor source for this set is a young man in good health and CMV-seronegative. The conserved cysteine and the conserved F or W are not part of the CDR3 here. Fields, in order: D gene, J gene, V gene, CDR3 protein. A D gene is named only where the DNA matches it firmly.

TRBD2,TRBJ2-5,TRBV4-2,ASSQATSVGWETQY
TRBD2,TRBJ2-3,TRBV7-9,ASSPWVGGDTDTQY
NA,TRBJ1-4,TRBV5-1,ASSLDQGVNEKLF
NA,TRBJ1-2,TRBV12-5,ASGLSKRSGYT
NA,TRBJ2-5,TRBV4-1,ASSQEGGTYQETQY
TRBD1,TRBJ2-2,TRBV10-3,AISGRGPPTGELF
TRBD1,TRBJ1-5,TRBV19,ASSIVRRQGDQPQH
TRBD1,TRBJ2-7,TRBV5-1,ASRGQVLFGEQY
NA,TRBJ1-1,TRBV18,ASFRTGINTEAF
TRBD1,TRBJ2-2,TRBV6-5,ASRLTGGYTGELF
NA,TRBJ2-1,TRBV5-6,ASSFPGTRVQF
NA,TRBJ1-5,TRBV6-1,ASSAQVNQPQH
NA,TRBJ2-2,TRBV15,ATSRDQEAGTGELF
TRBD1,TRBJ1-4,TRBV29-1,STVDRGRGEKLF
NA,TRBJ2-5,TRBV28,ASSLPSGSETQY
NA,TRBJ2-7,TRBV12-5,ASGLTLGRREYEQY
TRBD1,TRBJ1-4,TRBV30,AWSVRQGVGEKLF
NA,TRBJ2-5,TRBV4-2,ASSQDGEVETQY
NA,TRBJ2-2,TRBV11-2,ASSLERTNTGELF
NA,TRBJ1-2,TRBV28,ASSLQGNGYT
TRBD1,TRBJ2-7,TRBV10-3,AISDPGQGKAYEQY
TRBD1,TRBJ1-4,TRBV7-9,ASSLADRGKLF
NA,TRBJ1-4,TRBV7-9,ASSLAREGEKLF
NA,TRBJ1-2,TRBV2,ASSWSLNYGYT
TRBD2,TRBJ2-5,TRBV28,ASSLSGLAVGETQY
TRBD2,TRBJ2-2,TRBV19,ASSPTSGLFTGELF
NA,TRBJ2-7,TRBV7-8,ASSLVRGEQY
TRBD2,TRBJ2-3,TRBV9,ASSVASGQTGADTQY
NA,TRBJ1-1,TRBV5-4,ASSWATGNTEAF